The present entry profiles one TCR beta chain with its context. Its specificity is unknown. This specimen belongs to a study of cytomegalovirus exposure and HLA in healthy donors. Looking at the study overall: There were about 85 million unique TCRs (from HLA-typed donors) in an early data release.

The germline CDR1 and CDR2 sequences are MNHEY and SVGAGI. The CDR3 totals 13 residues. V lost 5 bases and J lost 4, with 9 bases in between. Points from the study as a whole: Reported results showed that the classifier diagnosed cytomegalovirus status with high specificity and sensitivity. Sequencing likely caused a cluster of highly shared sequence variants.

The PCR employed 60 Vbeta primers together with 13 Jbeta primers. Libraries were prepared by immunoSEQ multiplex PCR; TCRdb keeps only in-frame clonotypes and omits some of them. The sample contains around 78,000 clones, around 82% of which appear only once. The chain joins TRBV6-5 to TRBJ1-5; TRBD1 is a possible D gene (5 bases). The sequence was collected from a male donor in good health and CMV-seronegative. Sequenced input: PBMCs. The DNA of the CDR3 is TGTGCCAGCAGTACCCACAGGAATCAGCCCCAGCATTTT. As protein: CASSTHRNQPQHF.